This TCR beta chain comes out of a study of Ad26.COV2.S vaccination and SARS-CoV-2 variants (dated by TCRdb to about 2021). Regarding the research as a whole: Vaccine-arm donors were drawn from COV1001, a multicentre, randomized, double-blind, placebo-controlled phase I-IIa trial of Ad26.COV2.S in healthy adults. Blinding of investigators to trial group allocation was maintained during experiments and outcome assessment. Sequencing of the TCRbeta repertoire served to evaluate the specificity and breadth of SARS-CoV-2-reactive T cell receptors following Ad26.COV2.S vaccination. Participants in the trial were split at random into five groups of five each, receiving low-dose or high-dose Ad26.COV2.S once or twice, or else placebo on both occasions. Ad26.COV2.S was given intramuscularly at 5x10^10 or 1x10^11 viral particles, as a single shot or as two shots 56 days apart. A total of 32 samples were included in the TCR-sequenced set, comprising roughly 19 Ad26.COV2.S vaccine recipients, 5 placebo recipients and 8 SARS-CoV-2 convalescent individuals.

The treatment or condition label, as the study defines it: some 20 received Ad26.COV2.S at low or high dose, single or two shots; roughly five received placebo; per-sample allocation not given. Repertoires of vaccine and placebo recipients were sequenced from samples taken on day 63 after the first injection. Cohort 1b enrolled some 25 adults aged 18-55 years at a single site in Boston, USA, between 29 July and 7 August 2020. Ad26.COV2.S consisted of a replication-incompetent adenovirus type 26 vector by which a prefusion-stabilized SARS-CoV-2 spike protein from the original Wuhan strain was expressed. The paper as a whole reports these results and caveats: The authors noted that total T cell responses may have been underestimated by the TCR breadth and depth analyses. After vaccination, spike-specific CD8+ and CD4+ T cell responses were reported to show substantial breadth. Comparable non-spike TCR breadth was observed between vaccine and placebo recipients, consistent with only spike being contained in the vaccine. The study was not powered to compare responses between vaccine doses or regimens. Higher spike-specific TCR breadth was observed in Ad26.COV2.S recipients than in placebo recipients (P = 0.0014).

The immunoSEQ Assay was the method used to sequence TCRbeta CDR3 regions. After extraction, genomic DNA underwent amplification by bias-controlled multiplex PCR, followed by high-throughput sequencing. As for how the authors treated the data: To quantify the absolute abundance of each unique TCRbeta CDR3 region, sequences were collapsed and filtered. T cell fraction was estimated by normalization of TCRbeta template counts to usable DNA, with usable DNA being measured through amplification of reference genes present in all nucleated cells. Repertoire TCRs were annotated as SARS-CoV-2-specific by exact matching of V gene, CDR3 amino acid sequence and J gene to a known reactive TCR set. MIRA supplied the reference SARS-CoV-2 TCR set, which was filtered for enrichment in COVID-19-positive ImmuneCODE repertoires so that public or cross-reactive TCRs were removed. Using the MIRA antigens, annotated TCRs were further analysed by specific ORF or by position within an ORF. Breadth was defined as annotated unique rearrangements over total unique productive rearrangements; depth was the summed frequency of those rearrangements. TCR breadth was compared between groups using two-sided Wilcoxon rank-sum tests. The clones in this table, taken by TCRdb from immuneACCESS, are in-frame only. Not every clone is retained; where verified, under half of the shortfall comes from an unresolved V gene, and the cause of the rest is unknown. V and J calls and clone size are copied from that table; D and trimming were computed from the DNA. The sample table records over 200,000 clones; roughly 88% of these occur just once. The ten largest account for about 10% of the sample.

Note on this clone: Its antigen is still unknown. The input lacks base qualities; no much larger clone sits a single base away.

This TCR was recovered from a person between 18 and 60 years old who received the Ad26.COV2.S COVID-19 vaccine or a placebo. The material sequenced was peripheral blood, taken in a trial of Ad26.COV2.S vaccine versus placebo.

Read as DNA, the sequence is TGTGCCAGCAACCATTTAGGGCTAGCGGGGGTGGGTACGCAGTATTTT. This translates into CASNHLGLAGVGTQYF. Here the chain combines TRBV28 and TRBJ2-3; 10 junctional bases match TRBD2. Unmatched junction bases come to 15, with V trimmed by 7 bases and J by 8 bases. The germline V gene gives CDR1 as MDHEN and CDR2 as SYDVKM. The CDR3 starts with the cysteine, ends with the phenylalanine, and has 16 residues. The retained sequence is limited to the CDR3, 48 bases, with the frame set at the first base.